One sample yielded the 23 T cell receptor beta chains listed below, sequenced in a study of T cells expressing NK-cell markers. After re-calling the 5' RACE reads, TCRdb lists one entry per CDR3 protein, DNA absent. The sample has fewer than 300,000 distinct CDR3 sequences. The sample taken for sequencing was blood T cells: a sorted CD56 or NKG2C T cell subset, CD4+ or CD8+ T cells, or bulk PBMC T cells (not recorded which). The receptors here all came from a woman aged 18-70 years in good health.

This rearrangement joins TRBV12-3 or TRBV12-4 to TRBJ1-1. The CDR3 is made up of 14 amino acids. CDR3 loop: CASSPRLFNTEAFF.

The CDR3 sequence is CASSSRGGSYNEQFF. The chain links TRBV11-3 to TRBJ2-1; the D call from TCRdb, TRBD1, cannot be confirmed without DNA. The CDR3 is 15 residues long. Germline-derived CDR1 and CDR2 are SGHNT and YENEEA.

This chain uses TRBV10-3 with TRBJ1-2. Per the germline V gene, CDR1 is ENHRY and CDR2 is SYGVKD. The CDR3 sequence is 16 residues long. This chain's CDR3 is CAIKATPIDTSYGYTF.

The chain joins TRBV7-2 to TRBJ2-4; TCRdb names TRBD1, which stays unverified in the absence of DNA. In germline, CDR1 is SGHTA, CDR2 FQGNSA. This CDR3 is 15 amino acids long. The chain's CDR3 is CASSLSGRLKNIQYF.

The genes are TRBV5-1 and TRBJ2-5; TCRdb names TRBD2, which stays unverified in the absence of DNA. The CDR3 has 16 residues. Germline CDR1 reads SGHRS; CDR2 reads YFSETQ. CDR3 residues: CASSLEGGGPVETQYF. The variable domain in full, completed from reference TRBV5-1 and TRBJ2-5, reads KAGVTQTPRYLIKTRGQQVTLSCSPISGHRSVSWYQQTPGQGLQFLFEYFSETQRNKGNFPGRFSGRQFSNSRSEMNVSTLELGDSALYLCASSLEGGGPVETQYFGPGTRLLVL.

This chain links TRBV5-1 with TRBJ1-1; the D call from TCRdb, TRBD1, cannot be confirmed without DNA. Germline CDR1 is SGHRS and CDR2 is YFSETQ. The CDR3 consists of 15 residues. The CDR3 loop reads CASSLLGQVNTEAFF.

The chain links TRBV9 to TRBJ2-3; the TRBD2 assignment by TCRdb is unverifiable without DNA. CDR3 length: 18 amino acids. Germline V gene data show CDR1 as SGDLS and CDR2 as YYNGEE. CDR3 sequence: CASSDILGLAPSTDTQYF.

The chain carries TRBV20-1 and TRBJ2-1; TCRdb proposes TRBD2, but this gene call is untestable without DNA. The V gene's germline CDR1 is DFQATT and CDR2 SNEGSKA (reference sequence). The CDR3 runs to 15 residues. CDR3 loop: CSAPRGSLGRNEQFF.

The chain carries TRBV7-2 and TRBJ2-1; TCRdb returns TRBD2, unconfirmable since there is no DNA. This CDR3 spans 13 amino acids. Germline V gives CDR1 SGHTA, CDR2 FQGNSA. The CDR3 reads CASSFLAARSQFF.

The chain employs TRBV7-3 and TRBJ2-1. CDR3 size: 13 residues. Germline V gene data show CDR1 as SGHTA and CDR2 as FQGTGA. CDR3 in amino acids: CASSLASYNEQFF.

This rearrangement joins TRBV6-1 to TRBJ1-1. Germline CDR1 reads MNHNS; CDR2 reads SASEGT. CDR3 size: 14 residues. CDR3 sequence: CASSHISENTEAFF.

V is TRBV28 and J is TRBJ2-1; the D call from TCRdb, TRBD2, cannot be confirmed without DNA. Germline loops: CDR1 MDHEN, CDR2 SYDVKM. This CDR3 has 19 amino acids. This CDR3 is CASSLGSGVKGRKNYEQFF. The whole variable domain, filled in from reference TRBV28 and TRBJ2-1, reads DVKVTQSSRYLVKRTGEKVFLECVQDMDHENMFWYRQDPGLGLRLIYFSYDVKMKEKGDIPEGYSVSREKKERFSLILESASTNQTSMYLCASSLGSGVKGRKNYEQFFGPGTRLTVL.

V is TRBV5-1 and J is TRBJ1-5; TCRdb returns TRBD1, unconfirmable since there is no DNA. This CDR3 has 15 residues. Germline V CDR1 and CDR2: SGHRS, YFSETQ. This CDR3 reads CASSLEQGSGQPQHF.

The chain joins TRBV7-2 to TRBJ1-1; checking the TCRdb D call of TRBD1 is not possible without DNA. CDR3 size: 14 residues. Germline-derived CDR1 and CDR2 are SGHTA and FQGNSA. CDR3 residues: CASSPVRGLTEAFF.

This chain joins TRBV7-2 and TRBJ1-1. Germline CDR1 is SGHTA and CDR2 is FQGNSA. The CDR3 is 13 residues long. CDR3 region: CASSPGPLTEAFF.

The rearrangement joins TRBV7-2 to TRBJ1-1; the TRBD1 assignment by TCRdb is unverifiable without DNA. Per the germline V gene, CDR1 is SGHTA and CDR2 is FQGNSA. The CDR3 has 16 residues. The CDR3 spells CASSLVPHSVNTEAFF.

This chain connects TRBV21-1 to TRBJ1-6; TCRdb names TRBD1, which stays unverified in the absence of DNA. TRBV21-1 is reported as a pseudogene. The CDR3 contains 16 residues. The CDR3 reads CASSKAGREGDSPLHF.

This sequence joins TRBV20-1 and TRBJ2-3; TCRdb proposes TRBD2, but this gene call is untestable without DNA. The CDR3 spans 15 residues. Germline V gene data show CDR1 as DFQATT and CDR2 as SNEGSKA (reference sequence). CDR3 sequence reads: CSATGTSTSTDTQYF.

The chain is built from TRBV18 and TRBJ2-3. The CDR3 covers 12 residues. CDR1 KGHSH and CDR2 LQKENI come from the germline V gene. CDR3 in amino acids: CASSPMADTQYF.

Here the CDR3 reads CASSLEAIETQYF. The chain links TRBV7-2 to TRBJ2-5. The germline gives CDR1 SGHTA, CDR2 FQGNSA. The CDR3 spans 13 residues.

The CDR3: CASSIRDEKLFF. The V call is TRBV11-3, the J call TRBJ1-4. The CDR3 runs to 12 residues. Germline loops: CDR1 SGHNT, CDR2 YENEEA.

The CDR3 sequence is CASSLIGTRGYNEQFF. V and J are TRBV7-2 and TRBJ2-1; TCRdb indicates TRBD2, and absent DNA this call remains unverified. This CDR3 has 16 amino acids. Germline loops: CDR1 SGHTA, CDR2 FQGNSA.

The rearrangement joins TRBV7-2 to TRBJ2-3. Per the germline V gene, CDR1 is SGHTA and CDR2 is FQGNSA. The CDR3 is made up of 16 amino acids. This chain's CDR3 is CASSRERPSFTDTQYF.